This TCR beta chain is drawn from a study of beta chain features in type 1 diabetes. The CDR3 has 13 amino acids. Germline V lookup: CDR1 SGHTA, CDR2 FQGTGA. V was trimmed by 3 bases and J by 2 bases, leaving 6 bases between them. Expressed TCRB transcripts were sequenced, since all the RNA that had been isolated was reverse transcribed. Method: immunoSEQ multiplex PCR; TCRdb's copy keeps in-frame clones and lacks some. The sample carries under 800,000 clones, roughly 16% recorded once. The clonotype originates from a young man in good health. The chain uses TRBV7-3 and TRBJ2-3; D is possibly TRBD2 (6 bases). Sequencing was performed on naive CD4+ T cells from blood. The CDR3 nucleotides are TGTGCCAGCAGCTTGCGGGACACAGATACGCAGTATTTT. Amino acid sequence: CASSLRDTDTQYF.